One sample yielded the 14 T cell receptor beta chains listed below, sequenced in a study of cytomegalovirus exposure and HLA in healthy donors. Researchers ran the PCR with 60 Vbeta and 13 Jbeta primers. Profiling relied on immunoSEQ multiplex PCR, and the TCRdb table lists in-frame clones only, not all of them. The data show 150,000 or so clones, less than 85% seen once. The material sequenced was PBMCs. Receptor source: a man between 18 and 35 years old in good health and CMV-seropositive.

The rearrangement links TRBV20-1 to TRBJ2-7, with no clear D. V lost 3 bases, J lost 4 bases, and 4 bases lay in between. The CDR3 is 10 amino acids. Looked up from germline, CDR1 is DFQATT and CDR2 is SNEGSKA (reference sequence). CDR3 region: CSARSYEQYF. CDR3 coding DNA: TGCAGTGCTAGGTCATACGAGCAGTACTTC.

CDR3 bases: TGTGCCAGCAGCTTGGATCCGGGGGGCTCCCGGAGAGAGCAGTACTTC. Translated: CASSLDPGGSRREQYF. This sequence joins TRBV5-4 and TRBJ2-7, with D perhaps matching TRBD2 (7 bases). This CDR3 is built from 16 residues. Germline-derived CDR1 and CDR2 are SGHNT and YYREEE (reference sequence). V shed 0 bases and J shed 7 bases, with 20 bases lying between them.

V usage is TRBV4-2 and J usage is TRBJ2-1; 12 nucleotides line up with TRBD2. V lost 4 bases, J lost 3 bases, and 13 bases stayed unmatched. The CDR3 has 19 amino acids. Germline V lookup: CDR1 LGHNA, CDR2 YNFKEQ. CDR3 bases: TGTGCCAGCAGCCGCGGACTAGCGGGAATGGGTTCATTCTACAATGAGCAGTTCTTC. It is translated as CASSRGLAGMGSFYNEQFF.

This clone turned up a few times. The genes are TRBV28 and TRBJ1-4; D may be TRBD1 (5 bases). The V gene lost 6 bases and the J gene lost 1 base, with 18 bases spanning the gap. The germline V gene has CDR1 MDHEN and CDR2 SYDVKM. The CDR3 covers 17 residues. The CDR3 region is CASSPPKGKGTNEKLFF. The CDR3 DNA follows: TGTGCCAGCAGCCCCCCAAAGGGGAAAGGAACTAATGAAAAACTGTTTTTT.

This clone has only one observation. The CDR3 DNA reads TGCGCCAGCAGCTTGGGACTAGGGCTTCAAGAGACCCAGTACTTC. It codes for CASSLGLGLQETQYF. The chain recombines TRBV5-1 with TRBJ2-5; D may be TRBD2 (6 bases). Trimming cost V 0 bases and J 2 bases, with 11 bases left between them. CDR1 and CDR2 from the germline V gene are SGHRS and YFSETQ. The CDR3 runs to 15 residues.

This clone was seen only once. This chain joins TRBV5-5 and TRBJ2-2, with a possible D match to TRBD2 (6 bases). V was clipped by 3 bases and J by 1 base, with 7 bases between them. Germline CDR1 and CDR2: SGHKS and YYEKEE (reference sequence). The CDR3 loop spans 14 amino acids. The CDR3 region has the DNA TGTGCCAGCAGCTGGGGAGGGAACACCGGGGAGCTGTTTTTT. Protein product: CASSWGGNTGELFF.

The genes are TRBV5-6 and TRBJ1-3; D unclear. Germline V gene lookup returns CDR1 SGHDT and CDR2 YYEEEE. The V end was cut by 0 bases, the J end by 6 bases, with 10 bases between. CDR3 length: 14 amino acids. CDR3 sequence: CASSLVQRSNTIYF. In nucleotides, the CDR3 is TGTGCCAGCAGCTTGGTACAGAGATCAAACACCATATATTTT.

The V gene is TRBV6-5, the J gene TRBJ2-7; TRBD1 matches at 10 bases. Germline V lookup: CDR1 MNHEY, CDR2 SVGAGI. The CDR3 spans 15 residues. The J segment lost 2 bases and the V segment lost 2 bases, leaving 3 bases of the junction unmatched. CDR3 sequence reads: CASSYRDRGPYEQYF. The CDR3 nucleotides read TGTGCCAGCAGTTACCGGGACAGGGGCCCCTACGAGCAGTACTTC.

Here the CDR3 reads CASSFPGQGDEAFF. The CDR3 nucleotides read TGTGCCAGCAGCTTTCCAGGACAGGGGGATGAAGCTTTCTTT. The chain recombines TRBV5-4 with TRBJ1-1; 10 nucleotides match TRBD1. Germline trimming cut 2 bases from V and 7 bases from J; bases unmatched to any gene: 5. From germline, CDR1 is SGHNT and CDR2 YYREEE (reference sequence). This CDR3 spans 14 amino acids.

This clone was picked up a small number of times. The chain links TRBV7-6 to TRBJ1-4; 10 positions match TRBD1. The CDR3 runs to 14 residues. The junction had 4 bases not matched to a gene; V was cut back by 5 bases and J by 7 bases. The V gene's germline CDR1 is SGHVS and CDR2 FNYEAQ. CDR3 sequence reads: CASSRQGAGEKLFF. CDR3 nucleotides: TGTGCCAGCAGCCGACAGGGGGCAGGTGAAAAACTGTTTTTT.

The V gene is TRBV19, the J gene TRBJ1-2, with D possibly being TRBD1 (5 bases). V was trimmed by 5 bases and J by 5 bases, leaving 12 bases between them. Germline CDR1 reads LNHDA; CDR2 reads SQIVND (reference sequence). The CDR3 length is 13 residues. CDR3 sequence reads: CASSPDRSYGYTF. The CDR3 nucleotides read TGTGCCAGTAGTCCTGACAGATCATATGGCTACACCTTC.

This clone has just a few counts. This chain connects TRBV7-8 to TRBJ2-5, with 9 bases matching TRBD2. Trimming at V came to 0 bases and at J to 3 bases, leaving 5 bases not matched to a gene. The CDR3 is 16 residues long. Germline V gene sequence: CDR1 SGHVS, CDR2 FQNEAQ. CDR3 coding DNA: TGTGCCAGCAGCTTAGCGCTTAGCGGGGGAGAAGAGACCCAGTACTTC. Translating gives CASSLALSGGEETQYF.

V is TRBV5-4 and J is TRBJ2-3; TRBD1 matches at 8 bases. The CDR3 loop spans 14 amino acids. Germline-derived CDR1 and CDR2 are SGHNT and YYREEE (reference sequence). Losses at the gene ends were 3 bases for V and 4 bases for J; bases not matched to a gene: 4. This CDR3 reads CASSWKQGADTQYF. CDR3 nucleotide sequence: TGTGCCAGCAGCTGGAAACAGGGGGCAGATACGCAGTATTTT.

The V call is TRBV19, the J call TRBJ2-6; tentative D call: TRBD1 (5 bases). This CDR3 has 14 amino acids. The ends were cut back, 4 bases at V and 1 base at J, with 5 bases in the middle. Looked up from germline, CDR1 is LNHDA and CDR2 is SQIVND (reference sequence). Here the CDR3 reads CASSTGSGANVLTF. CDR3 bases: TGTGCCAGTAGTACAGGGTCTGGGGCCAACGTCCTGACTTTC.